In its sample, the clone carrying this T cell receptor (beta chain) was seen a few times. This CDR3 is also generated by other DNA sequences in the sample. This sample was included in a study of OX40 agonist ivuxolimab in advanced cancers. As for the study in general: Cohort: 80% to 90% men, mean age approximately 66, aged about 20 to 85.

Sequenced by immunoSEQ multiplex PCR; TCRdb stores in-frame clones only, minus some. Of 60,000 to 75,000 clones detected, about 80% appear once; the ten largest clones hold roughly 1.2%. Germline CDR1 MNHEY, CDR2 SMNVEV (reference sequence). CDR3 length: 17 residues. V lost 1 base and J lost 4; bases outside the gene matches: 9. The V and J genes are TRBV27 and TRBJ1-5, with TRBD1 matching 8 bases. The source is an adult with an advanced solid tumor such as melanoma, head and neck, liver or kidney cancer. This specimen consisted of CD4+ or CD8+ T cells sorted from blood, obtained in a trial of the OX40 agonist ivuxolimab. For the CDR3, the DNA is TGTGCCAGCAGTTTATACCCCCCAGGGGGCTCGAATCAGCCCCAGCATTTT. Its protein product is CASSLYPPGGSNQPQHF.